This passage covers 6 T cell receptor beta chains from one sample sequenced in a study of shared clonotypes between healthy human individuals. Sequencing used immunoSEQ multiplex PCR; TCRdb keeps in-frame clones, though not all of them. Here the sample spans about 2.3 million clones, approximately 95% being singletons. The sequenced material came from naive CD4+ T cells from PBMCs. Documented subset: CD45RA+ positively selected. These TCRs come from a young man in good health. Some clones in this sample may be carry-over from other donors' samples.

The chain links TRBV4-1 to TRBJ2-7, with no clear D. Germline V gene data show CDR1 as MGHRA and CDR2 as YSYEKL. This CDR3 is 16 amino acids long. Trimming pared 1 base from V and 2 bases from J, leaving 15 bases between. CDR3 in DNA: TGCGCCAGCAGCCAAGGTGCTGCGCGGCGGACCTACGAGCAGTACTTC. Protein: CASSQGAARRTYEQYF.

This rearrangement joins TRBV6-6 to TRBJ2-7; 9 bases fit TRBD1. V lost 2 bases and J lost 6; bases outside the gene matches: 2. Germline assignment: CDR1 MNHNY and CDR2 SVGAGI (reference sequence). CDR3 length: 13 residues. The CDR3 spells CASSYGTGIEQYF. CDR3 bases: TGTGCCAGCAGTTACGGGACAGGGATCGAGCAGTACTTC.

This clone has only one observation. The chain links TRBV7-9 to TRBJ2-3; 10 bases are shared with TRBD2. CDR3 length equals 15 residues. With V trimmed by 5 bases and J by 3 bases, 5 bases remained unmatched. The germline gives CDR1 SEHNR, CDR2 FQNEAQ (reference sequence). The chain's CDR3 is CASSLVTSGTDTQYF. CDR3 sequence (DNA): TGTGCCAGCAGCCTCGTGACTAGCGGGACAGATACGCAGTATTTT.

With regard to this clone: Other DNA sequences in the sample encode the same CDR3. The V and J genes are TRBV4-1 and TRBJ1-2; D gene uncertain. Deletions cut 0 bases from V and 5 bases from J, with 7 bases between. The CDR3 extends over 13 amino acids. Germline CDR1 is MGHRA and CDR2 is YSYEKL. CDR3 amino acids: CASSQDRGYGYTF. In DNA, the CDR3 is TGCGCCAGCAGCCAAGATCGAGGGTATGGCTACACCTTC.

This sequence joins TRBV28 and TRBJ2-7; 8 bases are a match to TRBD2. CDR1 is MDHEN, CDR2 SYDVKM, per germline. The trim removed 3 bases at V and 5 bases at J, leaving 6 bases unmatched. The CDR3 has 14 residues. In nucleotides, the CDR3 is TGTGCCAGCAGTTTTGGTAGCGGGAAAAACGAGCAGTACTTC. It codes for CASSFGSGKNEQYF.

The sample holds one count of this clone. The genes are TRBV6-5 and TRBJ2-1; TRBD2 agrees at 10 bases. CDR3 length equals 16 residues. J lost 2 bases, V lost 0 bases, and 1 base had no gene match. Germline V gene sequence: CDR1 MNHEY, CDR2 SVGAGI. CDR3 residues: CASSYSGTSAYNEQFF. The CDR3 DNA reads TGTGCCAGCAGTTACTCCGGGACTAGCGCCTACAATGAGCAGTTCTTC.